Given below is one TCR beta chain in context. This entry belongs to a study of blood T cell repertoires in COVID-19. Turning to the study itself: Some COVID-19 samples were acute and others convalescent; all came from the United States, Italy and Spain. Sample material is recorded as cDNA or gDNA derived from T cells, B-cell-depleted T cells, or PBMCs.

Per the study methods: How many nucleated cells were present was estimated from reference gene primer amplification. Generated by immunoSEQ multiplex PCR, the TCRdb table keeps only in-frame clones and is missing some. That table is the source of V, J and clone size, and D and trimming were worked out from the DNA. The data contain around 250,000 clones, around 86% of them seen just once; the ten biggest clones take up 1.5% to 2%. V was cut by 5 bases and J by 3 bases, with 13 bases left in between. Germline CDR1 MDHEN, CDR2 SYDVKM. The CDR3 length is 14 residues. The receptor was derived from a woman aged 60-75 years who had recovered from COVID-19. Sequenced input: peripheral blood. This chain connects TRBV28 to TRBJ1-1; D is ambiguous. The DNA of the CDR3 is TGTGCCAGCAGTCTAACGACCGGGGACACTGAAGCTTTCTTT. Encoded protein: CASSLTTGDTEAFF.